One and the same sample provided the 20 T cell receptor beta chains below, sequenced in a study of T cell responses to AZD1222 COVID-19 vaccine. TCRdb keeps only in-frame clones here, not all; method: immunoSEQ multiplex PCR. Here the sample spans some 200,000 clones, around 92% being singletons. The sequencing here drew on peripheral blood, taken on day 0 of AZD1222 vaccination. The source is an adult in good health.

The chain couples TRBV27 to TRBJ1-2, with a weak D call TRBD1 (6 bases). The germline V gene encodes CDR1 MNHEY and CDR2 SMNVEV (reference sequence). The CDR3 length is 13 residues. Trimming cost V 5 bases and J 8 bases, with 15 bases left between them. The CDR3 bases are TGTGCCAGCAGTCCAACAGGGTCGTTGGGCTACACCTTC. Amino acids: CASSPTGSLGYTF.

This chain joins TRBV18 and TRBJ2-1; 8 nucleotides line up with TRBD2. This CDR3 region has 15 residues. J gave up 5 bases and V 2 bases, and 5 bases lay outside the gene matches. The germline gives CDR1 KGHSH, CDR2 LQKENI. CDR3 sequence: CASSPTGGHHNEQFF. The CDR3 DNA is TGTGCCAGCTCACCAACGGGAGGGCATCACAATGAGCAGTTCTTC.

The chain is built from TRBV2 and TRBJ1-1; D is possibly TRBD1 (5 bases). Per germline, CDR1 SNHLY and CDR2 FYNNEI. V lost 5 bases and J 3 bases, leaving 10 bases between the germline ends. The CDR3 consists of 13 residues. CDR3 DNA: TGTGCCAGCAGTCAGGGTCCCTACACTGAAGCTTTCTTT. The encoded protein is CASSQGPYTEAFF.

The chain recombines TRBV27 with TRBJ1-2, with TRBD1 as a possible D gene (5 bases). The V gene lost 5 bases and the J gene lost 3 bases, with 16 bases spanning the gap. The CDR3 is made up of 15 amino acids. The germline V gene has CDR1 MNHEY and CDR2 SMNVEV (reference sequence). This CDR3 reads CASSPLGGDDYGYTF. CDR3 coding DNA: TGTGCCAGCAGTCCCTTGGGGGGGGATGACTATGGCTACACCTTC.

This chain links TRBV15 with TRBJ1-1; D call uncertain. The germline V gene has CDR1 LNHNV and CDR2 YYDKDF (reference sequence). CDR3 length: 14 residues. V was shortened by 0 bases and J by 0 bases, with 5 bases between the two germline ends. In DNA, the CDR3 is TGTGCCACCAGCAGAGATAACGTGAACACTGAAGCTTTCTTT. It yields the protein CATSRDNVNTEAFF.

The chain is built from TRBV27 and TRBJ2-7, with 8 nucleotides matching TRBD1. Trimming at V came to 3 bases and at J to 3 bases, leaving 10 bases not matched to a gene. The CDR3 consists of 16 residues. Germline lookup yields CDR1 MNHEY and CDR2 SMNVEV (reference sequence). The CDR3 DNA follows: TGTGCCAGCAGTTTGGGACCGGGACAGGACCTCTACGAGCAGTACTTC. This sequence encodes CASSLGPGQDLYEQYF.

The chain couples TRBV7-9 to TRBJ1-1; D unclear. V lost 1 base, J lost 13 bases, and 13 bases lay in between. CDR1 is SEHNR, CDR2 FQNEAQ, per germline (reference sequence). This CDR3 is built from 12 residues. The CDR3 nucleotides read TGTGCCAGCAGCTTAGGAGGGTCTAACGGTTTCTTT. It codes for CASSLGGSNGFF.

CDR3 sequence (DNA): TGTGCCAGCTCGAGGGACAGAAACACCATATATTTT. Amino acids: CASSRDRNTIYF. The chain has TRBV18 and TRBJ1-3; maybe TRBD1 (6 bases). Trimming shortened V by 6 bases and J by 5 bases, and 8 bases separated the two germline ends. This CDR3 contains 12 residues. CDR1 is KGHSH and CDR2 is LQKENI in the germline V gene.

The chain uses TRBV7-9 and TRBJ2-2, with TRBD2 identical over 8 bases. The V gene's germline CDR1 is SEHNR and CDR2 FQNEAQ (reference sequence). After removal of 2 bases from V and 6 bases from J, the junction contained 5 bases not matched to a gene. The CDR3 has 15 amino acids. DNA for the CDR3: TGTGCCAGCAGCTTACAAGCGGGGGTGGCCGGGGAGCTGTTTTTT. Translation gives CASSLQAGVAGELFF.

This clone was counted once. The rearrangement links TRBV28 to TRBJ1-1; D gene unclear. This CDR3 has 14 amino acids. CDR1 and CDR2 (germline): MDHEN, SYDVKM. The V gene lost 2 bases and the J gene lost 4 bases, with 11 bases spanning the gap. The CDR3 loop reads CASSLEGSGTEAFF. Written as DNA, the CDR3 is TGTGCCAGCAGTTTAGAGGGCTCGGGCACTGAAGCTTTCTTT.

This chain uses TRBV12-3 or TRBV12-4 with TRBJ2-1; D may be TRBD1 (6 bases). There are 13 residues in the CDR3. The V end lost 5 bases, the J end lost 5 bases, and 10 bases lay between the germline ends. The CDR3 spells CASSQDSNNEQFF. As DNA, the CDR3 is TGTGCCAGCAGTCAGGACAGCAACAATGAGCAGTTCTTC.

V and J are TRBV4-2 and TRBJ1-5, with a tentative D call TRBD1 (5 bases). The V gene's germline CDR1 is LGHNA and CDR2 YNFKEQ. This CDR3 spans 18 amino acids. The V end was cut by 0 bases, the J end by 5 bases, with 20 bases between. CDR3 residues: CASSQDWATTATYQPQHF. The CDR3 region has the DNA TGTGCCAGCAGCCAAGATTGGGCTACGACAGCCACCTATCAGCCCCAGCATTTT.

The count of this clone is one. The V call is TRBV30, the J call TRBJ1-6, with D possibly TRBD1 on 6 matching bases. The V gene's germline CDR1 is GTSNPN and CDR2 SVGIG (reference sequence). The CDR3 covers 16 residues. The V end lost 3 bases, the J end lost 7 bases, and 19 bases lay between the germline ends. This chain's CDR3 is CAWSPPTTGGNSPLHF. Written as DNA, the CDR3 is TGTGCCTGGAGCCCCCCTACGACAGGAGGAAATTCACCCCTCCACTTT.

CDR3 in DNA: TGTGCCAGCAGCCAACCCCGTCGGACAGGGAGCACAGATACGCAGTATTTT. Its protein is CASSQPRRTGSTDTQYF. V and J are TRBV4-2 and TRBJ2-3; 8 positions agree with TRBD1. CDR1 LGHNA and CDR2 YNFKEQ come from the germline V gene. Losses at the gene ends were 2 bases for V and 0 bases for J; bases not matched to a gene: 7. The CDR3 consists of 17 residues.

The chain uses TRBV7-9 and TRBJ2-7; possibly TRBD1 for D (5 bases). V was clipped by 6 bases and J by 7 bases, with 19 bases between them. The length of the CDR3 is 14 residues. Germline-derived CDR1 and CDR2 are SEHNR and FQNEAQ (reference sequence). Here the CDR3 DNA reads TGTGCCAGCAGATCCGTCCCAGGGAAGGGGGAGCAGTACTTC. This codes for CASRSVPGKGEQYF.

The chain joins TRBV28 to TRBJ2-1; D is undetermined. This CDR3 is 13 amino acids long. Germline CDR1 reads MDHEN; CDR2 reads SYDVKM. V was shortened by 4 bases and J by 13 bases, with 17 bases between the two germline ends. CDR3 residues: CASSSQPSTRQFF. Here the CDR3 DNA reads TGTGCCAGCAGTTCTCAGCCGAGTACCCGTCAGTTCTTC.

The chain combines TRBV25-1 with TRBJ1-2; the D gene is possibly TRBD1 (6 bases). The V end was cut by 3 bases, the J end by 7 bases, with 15 bases between. The CDR3 spans 14 residues. Per germline, CDR1 MGHDK and CDR2 SYGVNS. The CDR3 DNA is TGTGCCAGCAGTGATCCCCAGGGGCTCGGTGGCTACACCTTC. This sequence encodes CASSDPQGLGGYTF.

The chain is built from TRBV19 and TRBJ2-7, with 9 bases that match TRBD2. The CDR3 consists of 15 residues. Per the germline V gene, CDR1 is LNHDA and CDR2 is SQIVND (reference sequence). V was pared by 3 bases and J by 5 bases, with 8 bases of the junction left unmatched. For the CDR3, the DNA is TGTGCCAGTAGTATTAATAGCGGGAGTAGGAACGAGCAGTACTTC. Residues: CASSINSGSRNEQYF.

The chain joins TRBV9 to TRBJ2-2, with D possibly called TRBD1 or TRBD2 (5 bases each). Trimming left V 7 bases short and J 6 bases short, with 19 bases between. Germline CDR1 SGDLS, CDR2 YYNGEE. There are 15 residues in the CDR3. CDR3 DNA: TGTGCCAGCGCAAGGGGACGGCACCTACCCGGGGAGCTGTTTTTT. Protein product: CASARGRHLPGELFF. The full variable domain, completed using reference TRBV9 and TRBJ2-2, is DSGVTQTPKHLITATGQRVTLRCSPRSGDLSVYWYQQSLDQGLQFLIQYYNGEERAKGNILERFSAQQFPDLHSELNLSSLELGDSALYFCASARGRHLPGELFFGEGSRLTVL.

The chain joins TRBV5-1 to TRBJ2-1; 10 bases agree with TRBD2. CDR1 SGHRS and CDR2 YFSETQ come from the germline V gene. The junction had 16 bases not matched to a gene; V was cut back by 0 bases and J by 7 bases. There are 19 residues in the CDR3. CDR3 amino acids: CASSLGPNRGLAEENEQFF. CDR3 nucleotides: TGCGCCAGCAGCTTGGGCCCAAATCGAGGACTAGCGGAGGAGAATGAGCAGTTCTTC.